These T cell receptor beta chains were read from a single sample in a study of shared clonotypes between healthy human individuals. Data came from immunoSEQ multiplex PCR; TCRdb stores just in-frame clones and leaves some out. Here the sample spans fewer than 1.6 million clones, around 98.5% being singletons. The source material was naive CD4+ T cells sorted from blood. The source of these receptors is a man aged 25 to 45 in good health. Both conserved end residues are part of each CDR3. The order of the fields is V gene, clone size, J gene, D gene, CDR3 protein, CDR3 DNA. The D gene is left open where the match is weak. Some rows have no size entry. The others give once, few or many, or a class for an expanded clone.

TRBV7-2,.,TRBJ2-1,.,CASGFSSYNEQFF,TGTGCCAGCGGGTTTAGCTCCTACAATGAGCAGTTCTTC
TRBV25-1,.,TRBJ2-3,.,CASPKDVGTQYF,TGTGCCAGCCCGAAGGATGTCGGTACGCAGTATTTT
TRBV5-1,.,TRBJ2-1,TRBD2,CASGQGLADYNEQFF,TGCGCCAGTGGACAGGGACTAGCGGACTACAATGAGCAGTTCTTC
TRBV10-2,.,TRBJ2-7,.,CASSADEQYF,TGCGCCAGCAGTGCGGACGAGCAGTACTTC
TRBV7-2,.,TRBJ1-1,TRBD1,CASSRSLTGGTEAFF,TGTGCCAGCAGCCGATCACTAACAGGGGGAACTGAAGCTTTCTTT
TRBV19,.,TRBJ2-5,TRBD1,CASSKGQGEGRKTQYF,TGTGCCAGTAGTAAGGGACAGGGAGAAGGACGGAAGACCCAGTACTTC
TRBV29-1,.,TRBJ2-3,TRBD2,CSVQGLAGGPASTDTQYF,TGCAGCGTTCAGGGACTAGCGGGAGGGCCGGCTAGCACAGATACGCAGTATTTT
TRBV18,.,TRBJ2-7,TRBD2,CASSPRTSGLAYEQYF,TGTGCCAGCTCACCCCGGACTAGCGGGCTTGCCTACGAGCAGTACTTC
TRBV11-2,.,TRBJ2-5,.,CASNPGGGMIQETQYF,TGTGCCAGCAACCCAGGCGGAGGGATGATCCAAGAGACCCAGTACTTC
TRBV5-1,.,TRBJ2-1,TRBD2,CASSLISATSGYSYNEQFF,TGCGCCAGCAGCTTGATTTCGGCGACTAGCGGGTACTCCTACAATGAGCAGTTCTTC
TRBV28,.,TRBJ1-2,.,CASSNRAGYGYTF,TGTGCCAGCAGTAATCGGGCTGGGTATGGCTACACCTTC
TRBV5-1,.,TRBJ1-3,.,CASSLKGVFAGNTIYF,TGCGCCAGCAGCTTAAAAGGGGTATTCGCTGGAAACACCATATATTTT
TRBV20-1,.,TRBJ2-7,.,CSASSYEQYF,TGCAGTGCTAGCAGTTACGAGCAGTACTTC
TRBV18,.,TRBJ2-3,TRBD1,CASSRQGVSTDTQYF,TGTGCCAGCTCGCGACAGGGTGTCAGCACAGATACGCAGTATTTT
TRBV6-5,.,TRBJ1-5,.,CASRDGAINQPQHF,TGTGCCAGCAGGGATGGGGCCATCAATCAGCCCCAGCATTTT
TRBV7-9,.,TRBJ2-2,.,CASSLREITGELFF,TGTGCCAGCAGCTTGAGAGAGATCACCGGGGAGCTGTTTTTT
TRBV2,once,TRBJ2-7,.,CASRIYEQYF,TGTGCCAGCAGGATTTACGAGCAGTACTTC
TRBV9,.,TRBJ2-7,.,CASSVGHAASLYEQYF,TGTGCCAGCAGCGTAGGACACGCAGCGTCTCTCTACGAGCAGTACTTC
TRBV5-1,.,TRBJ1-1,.,CASSLGAGVTNTEAFF,TGCGCCAGCAGCTTGGGTGCAGGGGTGACGAACACTGAAGCTTTCTTT
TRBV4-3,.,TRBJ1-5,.,CASSQRRGGQPQHF,TGCGCCAGCAGCCAAAGGAGGGGTGGTCAGCCCCAGCATTTT
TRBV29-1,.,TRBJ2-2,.,CSASVGALPGELFF,TGCAGCGCCTCCGTCGGTGCCCTTCCCGGGGAGCTGTTTTTT
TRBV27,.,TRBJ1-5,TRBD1,CASSSHRGSNQPQHF,TGTGCCAGCAGTTCGCACAGGGGTAGCAATCAGCCCCAGCATTTT
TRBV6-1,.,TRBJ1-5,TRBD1,CASSGAGGVQPQHF,TGTGCCAGCAGTGGGGCAGGGGGCGTGCAGCCCCAGCATTTT
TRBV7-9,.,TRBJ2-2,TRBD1,CASSLGAGTGATGELFF,TGTGCCAGCAGCTTAGGGGCCGGGACAGGGGCCACCGGGGAGCTGTTTTTT
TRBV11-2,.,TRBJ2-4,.,CASSPTGEAPLAKNIQYF,TGTGCCAGCAGCCCTACAGGGGAGGCCCCTCTAGCCAAAAACATTCAGTACTTC
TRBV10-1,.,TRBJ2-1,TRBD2,CASSESLAGYNEQFF,TGCGCCAGCAGTGAGAGTCTAGCGGGGTACAATGAGCAGTTCTTC
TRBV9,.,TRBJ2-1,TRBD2,CASSLAGFINEQFF,TGTGCCAGCAGTCTAGCGGGATTCATCAATGAGCAGTTCTTC